The sample holds many counts of the clone carrying this T cell receptor beta chain. Its antigen is still unknown. Using a constant-region primer together with ProtoScript II reverse transcriptase, TCR beta cDNA was made from 450 to 600 ng of total RNA. Employing slightly modified ARM-PCR, three nested multiplex PCR rounds were run, and these gave rise to the TCR beta libraries. The two initial PCR rounds, about 9 cycles each, used TRBV1-TRBV30 forward and C-beta reverse primers. TCRdb analysed the multiplex PCR reads with MiXCR anew, one entry per CDR3 protein. The sample carries 330,000 or so distinct CDR3 sequences, less than 75% recorded once. These data are taken from a study of tumor-infiltrating lymphocytes in primary liver carcinoma. Findings of the study overall: Significantly greater top-250-clone fractions characterized tumors relative to blood (p = 0.039).

Germline DNA was also extracted, while the blood RNA originated from unsorted whole blood. Patients had chronic HBV infection and were treatment-naive. Germline assignment: CDR1 SQVTM and CDR2 ANQGSEA. Between the trimmed V and J ends, which lost 5 bases and 1 base, there was a span of 5 bases. This CDR3 is built from 12 residues. This clonotype was sampled from a middle-aged man with primary liver carcinoma and hepatitis B virus infection. Sequencing was performed on peripheral blood. The V call is TRBV29-1, the J call TRBJ1-4; D is unclear. Written as DNA, the CDR3 is TGCAGCGTTTGGGAAACTAATGAAAAACTGTTTTTT. This gives the protein CSVWETNEKLFF.